One and the same sample provided the 2 T cell receptor beta chains below, sequenced in a study of shared T cell receptors in the human thymus. Method: immunoSEQ multiplex PCR; TCRdb's copy keeps in-frame clones and lacks some. The data hold hundreds of thousands of clones, with 88% observed a single time. Another study also made use of these data, one on human thymus T cells.

The sample taken for sequencing was thymocytes. The receptor source for this set is a boy younger than two with a congenital heart defect.

The CDR3: CASNREGGEQTQYF. In DNA, the CDR3 is TGTGCCAGCAACCGCGAGGGGGGGGAGCAGACCCAGTACTTC. The gene calls are TRBV5-4 and TRBJ2-5, with D possibly TRBD2 on 7 matching bases. Germline V CDR1 and CDR2: SGHNT, YYREEE (reference sequence). The V gene lost 6 bases and the J gene lost 6 bases, with 18 bases spanning the gap. The CDR3 consists of 14 residues. The variable domain in full, completed from reference TRBV5-4 and TRBJ2-5, reads ETGVTQSPTHLIKTRGQQVTLRCSSQSGHNTVSWYQQALGQGPQFIFQYYREEENGRGNFPPRFSGLQFPNYSSELNVNALELDDSALYLCASNREGGEQTQYFGPGTRLLVL.

The chain carries TRBV25-1 and TRBJ2-3, with 10 positions matching TRBD2. V shed 7 bases and J 3 bases; nucleotides not matched to a gene: 7. Germline CDR1 reads MGHDK; CDR2 reads SYGVNS. This CDR3 region has 15 residues. CDR3 sequence: CASTASGRWTDTQYF. CDR3 bases: TGTGCCAGCACCGCTAGCGGGAGATGGACAGATACGCAGTATTTT.